The source of this T cell receptor (beta chain) is a study of OX40 agonist ivuxolimab in advanced cancers. Study as a whole: Antecedent anti-PD-1, anti-PD-L1 or anti-CTLA-4 therapy was permissible, with roughly 36% having received some.

Only in-frame clones appear in the TCRdb table, and some are missing; sequencing was by immunoSEQ multiplex PCR. The sample has around 74,000 clones, 85% to 95% seen once; the top ten hold 9.5% to 11%. Germline assignment: CDR1 SNHLY and CDR2 FYNNEI. Between the trimmed V and J ends, which lost 3 bases and 0 bases, there was a span of 11 bases. The CDR3 covers 15 residues. V is TRBV2 and J is TRBJ1-1, with D unclear. This sample comprised CD4+ or CD8+ T cells sorted from blood, obtained in a trial of the OX40 agonist ivuxolimab. This clonotype was sampled from an adult with an advanced solid tumor such as melanoma, head and neck, liver or kidney cancer. CDR3 sequence (DNA): TGTGCCAGCAGTGAGGAACTCCCTATGAACACTGAAGCTTTCTTT. Amino acid sequence: CASSEELPMNTEAFF. The full variable domain, rest sourced from reference TRBV2 and TRBJ1-1, is EPEVTQTPSHQVTQMGQEVILRCVPISNHLYFYWYRQILGQKVEFLVSFYNNEISEKSEIFDDQFSVERPDGSNFTLKIRSTKLEDSAMYFCASSEELPMNTEAFFGQGTRLTVV.